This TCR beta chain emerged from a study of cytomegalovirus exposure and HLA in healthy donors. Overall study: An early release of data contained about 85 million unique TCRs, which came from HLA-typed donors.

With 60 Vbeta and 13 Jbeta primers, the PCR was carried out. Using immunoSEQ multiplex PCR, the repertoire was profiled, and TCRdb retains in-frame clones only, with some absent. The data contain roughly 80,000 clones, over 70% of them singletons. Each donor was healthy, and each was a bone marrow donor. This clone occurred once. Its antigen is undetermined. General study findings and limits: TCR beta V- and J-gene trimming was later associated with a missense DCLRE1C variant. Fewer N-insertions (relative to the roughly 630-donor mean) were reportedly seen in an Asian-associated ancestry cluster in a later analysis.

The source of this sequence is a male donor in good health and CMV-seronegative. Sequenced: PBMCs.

The CDR3 DNA reads as TGTGCCAGCAGTGTAACAGGGTACAATCAGCCCCAGCATTTT. This codes for CASSVTGYNQPQHF. The chain employs TRBV25-1 and TRBJ1-5, with a tentative D call TRBD1 (6 bases). V was shortened by 4 bases and J by 3 bases, with 10 bases between the two germline ends. Germline CDR1 is MGHDK and CDR2 is SYGVNS. CDR3 size: 14 residues. The full variable domain, with the rest looked up from reference TRBV25-1 and TRBJ1-5, is EADIYQTPRYLVIGTGKKITLECSQTMGHDKMYWYQQDPGMELHLIHYSYGVNSTEKGDLSSESTVSRIRTEHFPLTLESARPSHTSQYLCASSVTGYNQPQHFGDGTRLSIL.